This record concerns one T cell receptor (beta chain) sequence. These data originate in a study of CD8+ T cells in alopecia areata. Investigators isolated RNA and reverse transcribed it into cDNA to act as the sequencing template. The method was immunoSEQ multiplex PCR; TCRdb's version includes in-frame clones alone and lacks a portion of them. The sample shows roughly 200,000 clones, 63% of them seen only once. CDR1 and CDR2 (germline): SGHTA, FQGNSA. This CDR3 spans 17 amino acids. V shed 2 bases and J 0 bases; nucleotides not matched to a gene: 5. The chain has TRBV7-2 and TRBJ2-4; the match to TRBD2 covers 9 bases. The material was CD4+ T cells sorted from blood, obtained at week 0. This TCR was recovered from a human donor with alopecia areata. Here the CDR3 DNA reads TGTGCCAGCAGCTTAAGGCTAGCGGGGCTAGCCAAAAACATTCAGTACTTC. This codes for CASSLRLAGLAKNIQYF.